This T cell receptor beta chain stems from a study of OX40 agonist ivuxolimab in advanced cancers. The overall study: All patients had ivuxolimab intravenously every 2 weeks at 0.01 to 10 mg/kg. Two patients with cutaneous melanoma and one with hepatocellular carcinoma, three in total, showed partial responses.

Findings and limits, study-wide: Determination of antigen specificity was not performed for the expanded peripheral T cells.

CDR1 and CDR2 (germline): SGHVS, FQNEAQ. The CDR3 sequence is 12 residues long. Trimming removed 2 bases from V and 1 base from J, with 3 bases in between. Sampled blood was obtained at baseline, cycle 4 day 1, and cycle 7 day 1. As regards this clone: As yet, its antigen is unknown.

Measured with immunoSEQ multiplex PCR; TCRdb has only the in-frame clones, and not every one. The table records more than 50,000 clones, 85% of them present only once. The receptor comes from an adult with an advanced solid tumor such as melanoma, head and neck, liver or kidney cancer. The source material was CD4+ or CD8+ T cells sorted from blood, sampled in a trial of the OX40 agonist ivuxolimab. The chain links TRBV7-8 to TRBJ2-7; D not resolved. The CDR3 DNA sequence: TGTGCCAGCAGCTTAAATTCCTACGAGCAGTACTTC. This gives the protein CASSLNSYEQYF.